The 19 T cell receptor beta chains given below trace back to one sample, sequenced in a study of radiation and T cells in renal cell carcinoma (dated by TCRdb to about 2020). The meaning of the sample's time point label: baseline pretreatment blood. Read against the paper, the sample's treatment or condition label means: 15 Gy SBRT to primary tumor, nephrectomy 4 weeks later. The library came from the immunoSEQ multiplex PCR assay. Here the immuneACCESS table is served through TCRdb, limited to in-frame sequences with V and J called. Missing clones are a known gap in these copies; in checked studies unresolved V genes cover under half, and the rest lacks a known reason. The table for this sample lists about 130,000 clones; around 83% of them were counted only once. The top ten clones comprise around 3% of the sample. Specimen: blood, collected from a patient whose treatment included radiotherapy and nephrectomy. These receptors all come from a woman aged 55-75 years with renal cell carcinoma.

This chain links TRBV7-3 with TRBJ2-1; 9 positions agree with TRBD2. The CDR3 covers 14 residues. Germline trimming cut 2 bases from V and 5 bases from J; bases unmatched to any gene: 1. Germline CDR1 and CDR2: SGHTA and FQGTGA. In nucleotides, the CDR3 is TGTGCCAGCAGCTTACGACTAGCGGACAATGAGCAGTTCTTC. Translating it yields CASSLRLADNEQFF.

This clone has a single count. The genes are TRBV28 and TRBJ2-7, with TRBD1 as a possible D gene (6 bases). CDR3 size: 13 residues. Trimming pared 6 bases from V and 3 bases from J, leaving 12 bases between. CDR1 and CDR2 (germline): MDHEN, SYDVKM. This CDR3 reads CASRETGNYEQYF. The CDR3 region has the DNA TGTGCCAGCAGGGAGACAGGTAACTACGAGCAGTACTTC.

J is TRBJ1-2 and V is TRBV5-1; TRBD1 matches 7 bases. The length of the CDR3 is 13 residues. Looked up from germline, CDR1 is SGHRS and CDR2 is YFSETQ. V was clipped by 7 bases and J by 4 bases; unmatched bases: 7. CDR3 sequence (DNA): TGCGCCAGCTCGGCGGCAGGGGGCTATGGCTACACCTTC. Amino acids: CASSAAGGYGYTF.

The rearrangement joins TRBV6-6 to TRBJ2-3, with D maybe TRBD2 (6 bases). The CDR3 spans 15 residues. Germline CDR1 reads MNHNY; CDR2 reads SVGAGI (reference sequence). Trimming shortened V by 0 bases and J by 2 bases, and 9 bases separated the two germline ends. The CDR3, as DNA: TGTGCCAGCAGTTACTCGGACTATACCACAGATACGCAGTATTTT. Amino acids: CASSYSDYTTDTQYF.

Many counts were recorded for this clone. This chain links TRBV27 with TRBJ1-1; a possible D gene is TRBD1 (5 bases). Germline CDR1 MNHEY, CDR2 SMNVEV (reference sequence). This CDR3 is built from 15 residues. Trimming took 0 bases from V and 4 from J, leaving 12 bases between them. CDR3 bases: TGTGCCAGCAGTTTATCGACCCCCGGGGGCACTGAAGCTTTCTTT. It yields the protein CASSLSTPGGTEAFF.

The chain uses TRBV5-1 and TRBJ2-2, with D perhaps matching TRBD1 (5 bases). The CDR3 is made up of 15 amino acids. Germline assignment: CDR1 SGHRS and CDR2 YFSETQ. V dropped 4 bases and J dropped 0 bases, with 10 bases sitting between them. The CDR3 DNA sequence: TGCGCCAGCAGCCTGGACATCCCGAACACCGGGGAGCTGTTTTTT. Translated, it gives CASSLDIPNTGELFF.

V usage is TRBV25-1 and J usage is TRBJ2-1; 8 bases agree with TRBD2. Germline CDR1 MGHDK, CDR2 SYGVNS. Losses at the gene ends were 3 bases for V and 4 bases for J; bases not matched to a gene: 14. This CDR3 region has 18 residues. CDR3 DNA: TGTGCCAGCAGTGAGGTCTCGGACGGGACTAGTCTGTACAATGAGCAGTTCTTC. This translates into CASSEVSDGTSLYNEQFF. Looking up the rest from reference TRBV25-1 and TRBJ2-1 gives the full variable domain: EADIYQTPRYLVIGTGKKITLECSQTMGHDKMYWYQQDPGMELHLIHYSYGVNSTEKGDLSSESTVSRIRTEHFPLTLESARPSHTSQYLCASSEVSDGTSLYNEQFFGPGTRLTVL.

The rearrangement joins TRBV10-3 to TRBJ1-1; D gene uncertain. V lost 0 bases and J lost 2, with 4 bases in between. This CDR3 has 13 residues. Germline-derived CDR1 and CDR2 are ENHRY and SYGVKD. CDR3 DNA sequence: TGTGCCATCAGTGAGTCGTATAACACTGAAGCTTTCTTT. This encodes CAISESYNTEAFF.

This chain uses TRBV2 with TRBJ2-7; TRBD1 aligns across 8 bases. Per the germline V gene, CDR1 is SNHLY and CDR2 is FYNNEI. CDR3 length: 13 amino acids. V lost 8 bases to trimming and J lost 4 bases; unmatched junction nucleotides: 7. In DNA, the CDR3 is TGTGCCAGCTCGACAGGGGAAGTATACGAGCAGTACTTC. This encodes CASSTGEVYEQYF.

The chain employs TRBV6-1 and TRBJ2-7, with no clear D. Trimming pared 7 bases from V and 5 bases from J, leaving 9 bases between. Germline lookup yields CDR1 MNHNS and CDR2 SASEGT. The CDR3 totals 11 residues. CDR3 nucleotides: TGTGCCAGCAAGGAGCCCCACGAGCAGTACTTC. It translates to CASKEPHEQYF.

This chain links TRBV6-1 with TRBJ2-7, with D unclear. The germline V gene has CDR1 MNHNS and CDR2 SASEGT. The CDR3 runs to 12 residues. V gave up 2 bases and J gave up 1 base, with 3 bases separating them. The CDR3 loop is CASSEPSYEQYF. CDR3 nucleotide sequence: TGTGCCAGCAGTGAACCTTCCTACGAGCAGTACTTC.

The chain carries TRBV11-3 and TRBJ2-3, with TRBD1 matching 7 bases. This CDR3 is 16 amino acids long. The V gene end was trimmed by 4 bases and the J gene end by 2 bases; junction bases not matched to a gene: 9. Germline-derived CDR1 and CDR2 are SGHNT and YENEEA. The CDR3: CASSSSTGAITDTQYF. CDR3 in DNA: TGTGCCAGCAGCTCCTCTACAGGGGCCATCACAGATACGCAGTATTTT.

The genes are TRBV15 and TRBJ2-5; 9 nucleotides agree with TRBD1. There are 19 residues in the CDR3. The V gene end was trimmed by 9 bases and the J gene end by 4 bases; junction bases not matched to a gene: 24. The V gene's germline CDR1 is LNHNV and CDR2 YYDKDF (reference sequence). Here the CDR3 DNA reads TGTGCCACTCGGGAACCCGCGGTACAGGGGGCGCGGGGTAGAGAGACCCAGTACTTC. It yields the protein CATREPAVQGARGRETQYF. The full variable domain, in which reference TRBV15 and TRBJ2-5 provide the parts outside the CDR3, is DAMVIQNPRYQVTQFGKPVTLSCSQTLNHNVMYWYQQKSSQAPKLLFHYYDKDFNNEADTPDNFQSRRPNTSFCFLDIRSPGLGDTAMYLCATREPAVQGARGRETQYFGPGTRLLVL.

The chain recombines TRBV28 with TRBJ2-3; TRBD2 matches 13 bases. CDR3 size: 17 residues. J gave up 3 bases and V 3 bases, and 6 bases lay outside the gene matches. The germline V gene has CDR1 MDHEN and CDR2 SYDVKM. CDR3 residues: CASSLEGTSGETDTQYF. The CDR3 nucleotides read TGTGCCAGCAGTTTGGAGGGGACTAGCGGGGAAACAGATACGCAGTATTTT.

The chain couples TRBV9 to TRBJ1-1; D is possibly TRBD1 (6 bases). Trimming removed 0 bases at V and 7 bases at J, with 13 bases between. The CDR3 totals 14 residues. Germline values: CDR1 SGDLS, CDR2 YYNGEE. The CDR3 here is CASSVGAGEVEAFF. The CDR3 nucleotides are TGTGCCAGCAGCGTAGGCGCAGGGGAGGTTGAAGCTTTCTTT.

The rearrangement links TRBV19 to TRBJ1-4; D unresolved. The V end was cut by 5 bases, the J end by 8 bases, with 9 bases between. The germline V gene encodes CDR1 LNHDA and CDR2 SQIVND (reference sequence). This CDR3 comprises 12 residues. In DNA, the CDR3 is TGTGCCAGTAGTGCGCTAGGGGAAAAACTGTTTTTT. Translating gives CASSALGEKLFF.

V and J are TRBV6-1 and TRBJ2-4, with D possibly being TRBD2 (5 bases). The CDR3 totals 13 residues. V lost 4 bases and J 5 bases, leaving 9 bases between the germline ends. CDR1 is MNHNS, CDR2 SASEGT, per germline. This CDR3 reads CASSGDGENIQYF. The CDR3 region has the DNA TGTGCCAGCAGTGGCGACGGGGAAAACATTCAGTACTTC.

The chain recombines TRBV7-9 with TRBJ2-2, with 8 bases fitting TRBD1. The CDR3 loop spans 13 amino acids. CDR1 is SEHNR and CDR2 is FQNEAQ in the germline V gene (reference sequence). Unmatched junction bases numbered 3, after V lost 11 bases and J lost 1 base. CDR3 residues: CAGTGMNTGELFF. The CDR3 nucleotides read TGTGCCGGGACAGGCATGAACACCGGGGAGCTGTTTTTT.

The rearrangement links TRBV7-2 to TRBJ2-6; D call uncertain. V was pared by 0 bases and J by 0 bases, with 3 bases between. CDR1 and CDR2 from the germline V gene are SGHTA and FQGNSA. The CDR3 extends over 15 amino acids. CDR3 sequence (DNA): TGTGCCAGCAGCTTAGCGCCCTCTGGGGCCAACGTCCTGACTTTC. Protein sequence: CASSLAPSGANVLTF.